The entry below gives a single T cell receptor (beta chain) sequence along with its context. The antigen is undetermined. These data belong to a study of yellow fever vaccine responses in identical twins. Findings of the study overall: Reported findings indicate that twins' vaccine T cell responses seemed partially convergent, partially personalized.

The germline V and J ends were trimmed by 2 bases and 8 bases, with 21 bases remaining between them. This CDR3 comprises 16 residues. The germline CDR1 and CDR2 sequences are MNHNS and SASEGT. A single record per CDR3 protein comes from TCRdb applying MiXCR to the RT-PCR reads. The data show 17,000 or so distinct CDR3 sequences, with approximately 79% seen just once and about 2.4% held by the top ten. The clonotype was recovered from a woman aged 18-35 years who received the yellow fever vaccine. The material was T cells from blood (PBMCs), unsorted or a sorted subset (not recorded which), obtained before or after yellow fever vaccination (not recorded which). This chain links TRBV6-1 with TRBJ1-2; D not resolved. This CDR3 reads CASSESPPINPRGYTF. The CDR3 DNA follows: TGTGCCAGCAGTGAATCCCCCCCAATAAATCCGAGGGGCTACACCTTC.